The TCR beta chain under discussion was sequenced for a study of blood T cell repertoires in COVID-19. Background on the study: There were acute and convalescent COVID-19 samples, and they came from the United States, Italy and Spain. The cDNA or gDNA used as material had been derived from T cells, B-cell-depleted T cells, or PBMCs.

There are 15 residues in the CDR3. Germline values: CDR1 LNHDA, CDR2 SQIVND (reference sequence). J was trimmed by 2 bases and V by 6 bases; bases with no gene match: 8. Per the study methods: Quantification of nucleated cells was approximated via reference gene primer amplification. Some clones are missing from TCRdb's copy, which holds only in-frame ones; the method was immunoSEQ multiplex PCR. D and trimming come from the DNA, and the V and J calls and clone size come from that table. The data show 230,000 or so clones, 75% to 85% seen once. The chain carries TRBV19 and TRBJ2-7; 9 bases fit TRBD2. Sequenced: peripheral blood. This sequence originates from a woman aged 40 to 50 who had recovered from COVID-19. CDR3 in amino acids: CASRNSGGPTYEQYF. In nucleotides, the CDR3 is TGTGCCAGTAGGAATAGCGGGGGCCCCACCTACGAGCAGTACTTC.